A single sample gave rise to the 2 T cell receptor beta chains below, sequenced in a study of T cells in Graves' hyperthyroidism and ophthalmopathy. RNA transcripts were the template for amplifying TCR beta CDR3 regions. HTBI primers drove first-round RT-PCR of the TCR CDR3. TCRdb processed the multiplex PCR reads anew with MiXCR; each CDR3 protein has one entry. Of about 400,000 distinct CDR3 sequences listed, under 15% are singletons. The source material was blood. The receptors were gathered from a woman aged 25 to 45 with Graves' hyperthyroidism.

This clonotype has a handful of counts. The CDR3 loop reads CSKRGGNSGANVLTF. The CDR3 nucleotides read TGCAGTAAAAGAGGGGGTAACTCTGGGGCCAACGTCCTGACTTTC. The chain recombines TRBV20-1 with TRBJ2-6; D is possibly TRBD1 (6 bases). The V gene lost 8 bases and the J gene lost 0 bases, with 14 bases spanning the gap. The CDR3 spans 15 residues. Per the germline V gene, CDR1 is DFQATT and CDR2 is SNEGSKA (reference sequence).

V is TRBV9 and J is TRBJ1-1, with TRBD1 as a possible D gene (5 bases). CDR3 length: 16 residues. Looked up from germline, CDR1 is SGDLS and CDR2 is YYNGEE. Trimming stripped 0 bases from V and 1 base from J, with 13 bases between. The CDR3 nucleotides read TGTGCCAGCAGCGTAGAGGGGAACCCAGAGAACACTGAAGCTTTCTTT. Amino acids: CASSVEGNPENTEAFF. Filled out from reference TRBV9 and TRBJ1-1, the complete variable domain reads DSGVTQTPKHLITATGQRVTLRCSPRSGDLSVYWYQQSLDQGLQFLIQYYNGEERAKGNILERFSAQQFPDLHSELNLSSLELGDSALYFCASSVEGNPENTEAFFGQGTRLTVV.